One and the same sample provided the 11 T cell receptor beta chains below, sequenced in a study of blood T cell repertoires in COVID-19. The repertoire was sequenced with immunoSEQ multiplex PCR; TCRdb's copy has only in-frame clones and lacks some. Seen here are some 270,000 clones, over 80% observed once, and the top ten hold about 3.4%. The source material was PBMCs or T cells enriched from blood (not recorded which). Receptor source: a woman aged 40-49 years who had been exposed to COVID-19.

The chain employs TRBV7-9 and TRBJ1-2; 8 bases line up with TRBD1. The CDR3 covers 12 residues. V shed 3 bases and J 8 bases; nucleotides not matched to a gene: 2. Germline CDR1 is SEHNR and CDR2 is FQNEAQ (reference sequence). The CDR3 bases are TGTGCCAGCAGCTTGGACAGGGAAGGCTACACCTTC. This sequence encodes CASSLDREGYTF.

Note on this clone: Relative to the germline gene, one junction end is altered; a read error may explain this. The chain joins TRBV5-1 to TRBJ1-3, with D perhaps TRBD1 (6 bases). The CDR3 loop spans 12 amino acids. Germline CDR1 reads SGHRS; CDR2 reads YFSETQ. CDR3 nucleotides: TGTGCCAGCAGCACAGGGTTCGACACCATATATTTT. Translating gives CASSTGFDTIYF.

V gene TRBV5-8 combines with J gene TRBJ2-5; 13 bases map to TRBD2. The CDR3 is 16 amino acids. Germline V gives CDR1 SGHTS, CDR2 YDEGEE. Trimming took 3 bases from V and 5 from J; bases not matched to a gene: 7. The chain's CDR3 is CASSSEGLAGLETQYF. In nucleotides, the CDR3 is TGTGCCAGCAGCTCCGAGGGACTAGCGGGGTTGGAGACCCAGTACTTC.

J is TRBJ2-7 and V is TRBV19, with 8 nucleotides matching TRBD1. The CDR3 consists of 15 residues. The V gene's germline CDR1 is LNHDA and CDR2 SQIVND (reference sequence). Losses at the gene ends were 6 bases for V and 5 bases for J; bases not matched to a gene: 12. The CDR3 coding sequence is TGTGCCAGTAGCTGGGGCCCACAGGGGGTAGACGAGCAGTACTTC. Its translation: CASSWGPQGVDEQYF.

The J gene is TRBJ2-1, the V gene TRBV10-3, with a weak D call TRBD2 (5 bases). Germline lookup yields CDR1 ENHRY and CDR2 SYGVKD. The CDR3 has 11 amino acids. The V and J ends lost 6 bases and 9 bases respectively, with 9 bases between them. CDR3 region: CAISEEGEQFF. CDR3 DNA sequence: TGTGCCATCAGCGAAGAGGGTGAGCAGTTCTTC.

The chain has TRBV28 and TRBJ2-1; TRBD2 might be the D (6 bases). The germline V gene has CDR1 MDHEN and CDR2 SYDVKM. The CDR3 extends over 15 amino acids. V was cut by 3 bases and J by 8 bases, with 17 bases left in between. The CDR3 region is CASSLPGVVSDEQFF. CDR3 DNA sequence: TGTGCCAGCAGTTTGCCGGGAGTGGTATCAGATGAGCAGTTCTTC.

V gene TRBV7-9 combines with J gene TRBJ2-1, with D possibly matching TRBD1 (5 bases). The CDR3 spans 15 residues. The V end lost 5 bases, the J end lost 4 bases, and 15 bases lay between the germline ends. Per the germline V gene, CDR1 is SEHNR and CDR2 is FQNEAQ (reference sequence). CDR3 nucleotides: TGTGCCAGCAGCGACAGTCTTACAGAATACAATGAGCAGTTCTTC. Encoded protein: CASSDSLTEYNEQFF.

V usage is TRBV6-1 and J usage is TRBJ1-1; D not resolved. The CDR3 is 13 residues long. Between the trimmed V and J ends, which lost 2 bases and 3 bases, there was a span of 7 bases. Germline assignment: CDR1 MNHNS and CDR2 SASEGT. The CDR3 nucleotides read TGTGCCAGCAGTGAAAACCGGTACACTGAAGCTTTCTTT. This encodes CASSENRYTEAFF.

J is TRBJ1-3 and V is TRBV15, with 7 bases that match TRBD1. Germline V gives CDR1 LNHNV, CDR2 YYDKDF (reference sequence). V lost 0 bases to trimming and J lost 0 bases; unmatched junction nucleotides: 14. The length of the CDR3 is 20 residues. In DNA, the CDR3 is TGTGCCACCAGCAGAGATCTGGTGACAGGGACCTTTCCCTCTGGAAACACCATATATTTT. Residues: CATSRDLVTGTFPSGNTIYF.

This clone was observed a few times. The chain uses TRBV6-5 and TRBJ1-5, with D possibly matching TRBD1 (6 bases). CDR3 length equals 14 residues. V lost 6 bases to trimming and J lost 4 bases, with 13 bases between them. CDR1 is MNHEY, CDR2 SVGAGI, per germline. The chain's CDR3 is CASRVTGLNQPQHF. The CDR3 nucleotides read TGTGCCAGCAGGGTGACAGGACTTAATCAGCCCCAGCATTTT.

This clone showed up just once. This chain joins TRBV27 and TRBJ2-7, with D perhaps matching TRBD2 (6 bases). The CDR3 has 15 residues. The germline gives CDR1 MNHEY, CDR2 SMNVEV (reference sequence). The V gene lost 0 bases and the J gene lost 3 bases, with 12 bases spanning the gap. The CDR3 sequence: CASSLSAGRSYEQYF. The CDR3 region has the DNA TGTGCCAGCAGTTTATCGGCGGGACGGAGCTACGAGCAGTACTTC.